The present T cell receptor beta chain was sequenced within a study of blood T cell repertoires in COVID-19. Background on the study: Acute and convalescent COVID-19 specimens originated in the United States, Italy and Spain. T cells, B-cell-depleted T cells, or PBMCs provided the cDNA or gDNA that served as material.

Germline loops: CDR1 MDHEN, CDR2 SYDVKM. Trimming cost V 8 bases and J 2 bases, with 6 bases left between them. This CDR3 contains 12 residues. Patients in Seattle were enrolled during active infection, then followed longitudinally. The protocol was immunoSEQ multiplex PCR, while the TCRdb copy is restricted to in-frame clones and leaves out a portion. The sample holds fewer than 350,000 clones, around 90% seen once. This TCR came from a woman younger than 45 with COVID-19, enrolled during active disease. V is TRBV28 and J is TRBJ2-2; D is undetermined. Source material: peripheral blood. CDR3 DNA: TGTGCCAGCGAAGCTAACACCGGGGAGCTGTTTTTT. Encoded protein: CASEANTGELFF.